Reported below is one T cell receptor beta chain. The data were taken from a study of T cell changes during pregnancy in multiple sclerosis. Sequenced by immunoSEQ multiplex PCR; TCRdb stores in-frame clones only, minus some. The sample lists tens of thousands of clones, 91% occurring once. CDR3 length: 14 amino acids. Looked up from germline, CDR1 is MGHRA and CDR2 is YSYEKL. Trimming stripped 0 bases from V and 5 bases from J, with 10 bases between. This sample comprised peripheral blood, obtained after pregnancy. The TCR was taken from a female donor in good health, enrolled as a control in a pregnancy study. The rearrangement uses TRBV4-1 and TRBJ1-1; no reliable D call. The CDR3 reads CASSQDGRRTEAFF. CDR3 DNA sequence: TGCGCCAGCAGCCAAGACGGGAGGCGGACTGAAGCTTTCTTT.